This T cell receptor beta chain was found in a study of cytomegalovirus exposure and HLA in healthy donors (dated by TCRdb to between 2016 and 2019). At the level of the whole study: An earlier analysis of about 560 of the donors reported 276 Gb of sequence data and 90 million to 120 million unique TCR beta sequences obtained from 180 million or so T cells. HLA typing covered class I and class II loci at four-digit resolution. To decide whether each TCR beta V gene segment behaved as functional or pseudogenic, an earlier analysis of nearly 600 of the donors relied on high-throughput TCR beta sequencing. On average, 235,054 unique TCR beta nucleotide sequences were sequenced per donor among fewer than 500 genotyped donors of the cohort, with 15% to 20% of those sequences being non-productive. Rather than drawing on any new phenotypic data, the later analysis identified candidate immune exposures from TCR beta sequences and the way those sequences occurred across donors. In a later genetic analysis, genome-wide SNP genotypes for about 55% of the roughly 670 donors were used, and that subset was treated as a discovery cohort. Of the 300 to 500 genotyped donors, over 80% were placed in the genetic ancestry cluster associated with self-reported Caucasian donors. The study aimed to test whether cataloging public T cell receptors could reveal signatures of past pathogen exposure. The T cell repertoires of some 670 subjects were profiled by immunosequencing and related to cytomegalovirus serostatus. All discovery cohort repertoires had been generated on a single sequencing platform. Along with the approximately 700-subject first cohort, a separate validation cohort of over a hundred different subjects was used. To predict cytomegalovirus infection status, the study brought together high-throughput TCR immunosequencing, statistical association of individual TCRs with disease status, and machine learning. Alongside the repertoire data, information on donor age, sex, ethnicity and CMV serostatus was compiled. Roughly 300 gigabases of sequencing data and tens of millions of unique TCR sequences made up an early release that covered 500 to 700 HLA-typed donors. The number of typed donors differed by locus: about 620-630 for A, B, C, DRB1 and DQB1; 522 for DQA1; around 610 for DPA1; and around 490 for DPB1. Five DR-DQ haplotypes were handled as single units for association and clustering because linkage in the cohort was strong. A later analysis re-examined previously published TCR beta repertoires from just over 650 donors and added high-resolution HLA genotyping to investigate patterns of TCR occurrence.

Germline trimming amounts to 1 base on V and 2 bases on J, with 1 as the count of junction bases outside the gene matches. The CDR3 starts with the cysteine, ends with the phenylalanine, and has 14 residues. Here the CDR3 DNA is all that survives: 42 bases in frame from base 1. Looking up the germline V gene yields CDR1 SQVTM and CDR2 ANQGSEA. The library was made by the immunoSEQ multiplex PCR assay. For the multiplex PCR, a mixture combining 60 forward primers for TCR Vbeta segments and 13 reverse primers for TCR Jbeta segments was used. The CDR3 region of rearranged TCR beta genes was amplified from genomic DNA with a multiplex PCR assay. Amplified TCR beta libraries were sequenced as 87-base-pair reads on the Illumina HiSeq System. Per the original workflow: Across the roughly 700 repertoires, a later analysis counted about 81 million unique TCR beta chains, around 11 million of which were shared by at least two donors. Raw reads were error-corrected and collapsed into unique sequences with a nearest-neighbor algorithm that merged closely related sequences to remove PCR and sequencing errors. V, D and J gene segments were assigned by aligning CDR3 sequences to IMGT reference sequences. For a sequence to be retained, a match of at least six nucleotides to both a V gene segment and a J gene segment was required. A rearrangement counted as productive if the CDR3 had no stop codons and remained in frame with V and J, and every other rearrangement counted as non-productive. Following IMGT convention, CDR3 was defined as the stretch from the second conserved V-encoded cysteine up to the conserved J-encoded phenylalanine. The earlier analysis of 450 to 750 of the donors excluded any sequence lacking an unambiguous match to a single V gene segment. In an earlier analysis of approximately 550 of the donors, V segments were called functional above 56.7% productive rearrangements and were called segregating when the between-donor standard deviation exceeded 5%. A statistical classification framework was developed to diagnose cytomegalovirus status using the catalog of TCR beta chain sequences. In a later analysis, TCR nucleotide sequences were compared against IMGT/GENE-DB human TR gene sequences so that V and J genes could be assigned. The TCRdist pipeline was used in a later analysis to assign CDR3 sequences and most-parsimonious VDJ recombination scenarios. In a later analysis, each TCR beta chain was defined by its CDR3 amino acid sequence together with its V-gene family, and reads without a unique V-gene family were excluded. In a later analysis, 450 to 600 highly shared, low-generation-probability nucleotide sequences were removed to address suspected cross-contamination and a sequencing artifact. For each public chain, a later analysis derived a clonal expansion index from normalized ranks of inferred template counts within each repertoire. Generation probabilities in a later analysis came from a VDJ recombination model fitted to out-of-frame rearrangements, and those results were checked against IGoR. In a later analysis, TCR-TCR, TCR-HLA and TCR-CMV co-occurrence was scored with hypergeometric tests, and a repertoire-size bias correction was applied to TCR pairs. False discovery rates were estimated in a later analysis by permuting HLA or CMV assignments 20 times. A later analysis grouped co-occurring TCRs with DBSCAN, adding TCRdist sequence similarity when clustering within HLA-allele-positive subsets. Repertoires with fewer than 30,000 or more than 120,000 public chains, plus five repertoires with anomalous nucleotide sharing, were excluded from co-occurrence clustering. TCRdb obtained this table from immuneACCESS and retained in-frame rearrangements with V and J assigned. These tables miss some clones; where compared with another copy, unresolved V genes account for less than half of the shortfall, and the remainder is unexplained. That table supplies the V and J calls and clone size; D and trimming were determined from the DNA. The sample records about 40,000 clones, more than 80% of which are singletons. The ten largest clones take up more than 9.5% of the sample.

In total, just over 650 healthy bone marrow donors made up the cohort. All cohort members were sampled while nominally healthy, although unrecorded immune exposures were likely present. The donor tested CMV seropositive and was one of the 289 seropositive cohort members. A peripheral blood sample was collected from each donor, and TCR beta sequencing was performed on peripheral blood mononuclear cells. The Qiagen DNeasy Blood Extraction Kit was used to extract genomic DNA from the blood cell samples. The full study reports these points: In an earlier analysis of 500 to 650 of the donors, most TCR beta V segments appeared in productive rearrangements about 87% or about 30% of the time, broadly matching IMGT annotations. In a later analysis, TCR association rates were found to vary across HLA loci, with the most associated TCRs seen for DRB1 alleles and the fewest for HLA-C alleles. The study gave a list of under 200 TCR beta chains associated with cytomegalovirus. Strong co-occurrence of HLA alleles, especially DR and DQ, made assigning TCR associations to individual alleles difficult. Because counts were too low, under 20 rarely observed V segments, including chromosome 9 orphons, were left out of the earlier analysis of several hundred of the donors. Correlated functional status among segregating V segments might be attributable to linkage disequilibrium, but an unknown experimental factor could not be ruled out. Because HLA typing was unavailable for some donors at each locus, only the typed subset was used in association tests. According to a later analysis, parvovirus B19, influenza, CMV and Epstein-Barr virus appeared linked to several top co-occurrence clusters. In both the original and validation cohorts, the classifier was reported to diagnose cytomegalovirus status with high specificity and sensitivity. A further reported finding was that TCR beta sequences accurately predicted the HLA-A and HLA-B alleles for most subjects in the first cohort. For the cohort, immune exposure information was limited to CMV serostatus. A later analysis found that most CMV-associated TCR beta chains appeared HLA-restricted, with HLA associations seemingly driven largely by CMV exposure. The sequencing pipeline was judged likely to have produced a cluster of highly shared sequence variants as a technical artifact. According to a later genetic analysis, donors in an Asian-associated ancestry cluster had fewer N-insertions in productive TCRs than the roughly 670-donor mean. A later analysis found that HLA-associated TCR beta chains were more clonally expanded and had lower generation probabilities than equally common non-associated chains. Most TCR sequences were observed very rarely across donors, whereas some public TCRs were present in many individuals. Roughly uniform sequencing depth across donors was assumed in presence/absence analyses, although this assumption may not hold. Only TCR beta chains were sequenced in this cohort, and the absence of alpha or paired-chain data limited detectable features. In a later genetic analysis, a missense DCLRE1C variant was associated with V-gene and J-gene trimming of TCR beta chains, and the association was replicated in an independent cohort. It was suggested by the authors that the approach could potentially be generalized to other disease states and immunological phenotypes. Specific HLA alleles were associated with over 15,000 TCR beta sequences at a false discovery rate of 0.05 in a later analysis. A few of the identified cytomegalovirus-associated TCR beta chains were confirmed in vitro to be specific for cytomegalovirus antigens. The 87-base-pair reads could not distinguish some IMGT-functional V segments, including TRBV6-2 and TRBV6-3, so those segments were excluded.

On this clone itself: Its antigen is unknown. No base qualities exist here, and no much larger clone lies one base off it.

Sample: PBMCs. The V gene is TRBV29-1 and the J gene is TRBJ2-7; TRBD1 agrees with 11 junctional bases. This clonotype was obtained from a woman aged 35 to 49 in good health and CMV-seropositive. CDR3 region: CSVEGGQGAYEQYF. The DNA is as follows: TGCAGCGTTGAAGGGGGACAGGGGGCCTACGAGCAGTACTTC.